Listed below are T cell receptor beta chains from one sample, sequenced in a study of Ad26.COV2.S vaccination and SARS-CoV-2 variants. The table came from immunoSEQ multiplex PCR; TCRdb's copy has only in-frame clones and leaves some out. This sample has more than 400,000 clones, with 92% found just once. This sample comprised peripheral blood, obtained in a trial of Ad26.COV2.S vaccine versus placebo. The receptor source for this set is a person between 18 and 65 years old who received the Ad26.COV2.S COVID-19 vaccine or a placebo. The CDR3 runs from the conserved cysteine through the conserved F or W. Each record gives: J gene, clone size, D gene, V gene, CDR3 protein, CDR3 DNA. A D gene is named only where the DNA matches it firmly. Clone size is shown for a subset of rows, as once, few, many or a class of expanded clone.

TRBJ2-7,.,.,TRBV3-1/TRBV3-2,CASSQGLLGSILSYEQYF,TGTGCCAGCAGCCAAGGGCTGCTCGGCAGTATACTCTCCTACGAGCAGTACTTC
TRBJ1-5,.,TRBD1,TRBV27,CASSTGQGQPQHF,TGTGCCAGCAGCACGGGACAGGGCCAGCCCCAGCATTTT
TRBJ2-5,.,.,TRBV5-6,CASSLGGEETQYF,TGTGCCAGCAGCCTGGGGGGCGAAGAGACCCAGTACTTC
TRBJ1-4,.,TRBD1,TRBV6-2/TRBV6-3,CASSPGQVNEKLFF,TGTGCCAGCAGCCCGGGACAGGTTAATGAAAAACTGTTTTTT
TRBJ2-3,.,.,TRBV5-1,CASSRGGGGGTDTQYF,TGCGCCAGCAGCCGCGGGGGCGGGGGCGGCACAGATACGCAGTATTTT
TRBJ1-1,.,.,TRBV27,CASSPRVWSRNTEAFF,TGTGCCAGCAGCCCCAGGGTTTGGTCGAGGAACACTGAAGCTTTCTTT
TRBJ1-2,.,.,TRBV5-1,CASSLVGADGYTF,TGCGCCAGCAGCTTGGTAGGGGCAGATGGCTACACCTTC
TRBJ2-1,.,TRBD2,TRBV6-5,CASSYSPTSGEQFF,TGTGCCAGCAGTTACTCGCCGACTAGCGGTGAGCAGTTCTTC
TRBJ2-2,.,.,TRBV7-2,CASSPPGAVYTGELFF,TGTGCCAGCAGCCCCCCGGGGGCCGTTTACACCGGGGAGCTGTTTTTT
TRBJ2-2,.,.,TRBV7-9,CASSHISNTGELFF,TGTGCCAGCAGCCACATCTCGAACACCGGGGAGCTGTTTTTT
TRBJ2-7,.,TRBD1,TRBV27,CASSLSGGSISYEQYF,TGTGCCAGCAGTTTATCAGGGGGCAGTATTTCCTACGAGCAGTACTTC
TRBJ2-7,.,TRBD2,TRBV5-4,CASRDLAGAPQYF,TGTGCCAGCAGGGACCTAGCGGGGGCCCCTCAGTACTTC
TRBJ2-7,.,TRBD2,TRBV6-5,CASSAGLANSQYF,TGTGCCAGCAGCGCGGGACTAGCGAACTCACAGTACTTC
TRBJ1-4,.,.,TRBV29-1,CSVERSRGEKLFF,TGCAGCGTTGAGAGGTCCAGGGGTGAAAAACTGTTTTTT
TRBJ2-2,.,TRBD1,TRBV28,CASSPTDRISGELFF,TGTGCCAGCAGCCCAACGGACAGGATCTCCGGGGAGCTGTTTTTT
TRBJ2-5,once,.,TRBV27,CASSYQGYQETQYF,TGTGCCAGCAGTTACCAGGGCTACCAAGAGACCCAGTACTTC
TRBJ1-6,.,TRBD1,TRBV5-1,CASSLDRDSPLHF,TGCGCCAGCAGCTTAGACAGGGATTCACCCCTCCACTTT
TRBJ2-3,.,TRBD1,TRBV5-1,CASSDTGTGVNTQYF,TGCGCCAGCAGCGATACCGGGACAGGGGTAAATACGCAGTATTTT
TRBJ2-2,.,.,TRBV7-2,CASSLDGLNTGELFF,TGTGCCAGCAGCCTCGACGGATTAAACACCGGGGAGCTGTTTTTT
TRBJ2-1,.,TRBD2,TRBV28,CATSLAGSIFYYNEQFF,TGTGCCACCTCACTAGCGGGGTCTATTTTTTACTACAATGAGCAGTTCTTC
TRBJ1-5,.,TRBD1,TRBV7-8,CASSLGQGWDQPQHF,TGTGCCAGCAGCTTAGGACAGGGGTGGGATCAGCCCCAGCATTTT
TRBJ1-5,once,.,TRBV10-3,CAISESGQGGKPQHF,TGTGCCATCAGTGAGTCCGGGCAGGGCGGGAAGCCCCAGCATTTT
TRBJ1-1,.,.,TRBV28,CASSFDGRGFVNTEAFF,TGTGCCAGCAGTTTTGATGGAAGGGGGTTCGTGAACACTGAAGCTTTCTTT
TRBJ2-1,.,.,TRBV20-1,CSASWDSNNEQFF,TGCAGTGCTAGTTGGGACTCCAACAATGAGCAGTTCTTC
TRBJ2-7,.,.,TRBV6-5,CASHGGQSSYEQYF,TGTGCCAGCCACGGGGGCCAGAGCTCCTACGAGCAGTACTTC
TRBJ2-2,.,.,TRBV4-3,CASSQDEVGREDTGELFF,TGCGCCAGCAGCCAAGATGAGGTTGGTCGGGAAGACACCGGGGAGCTGTTTTTT
TRBJ2-1,once,TRBD2,TRBV12-3/TRBV12-4,CASSFSGGEQFF,TGTGCCAGCAGTTTTTCGGGAGGCGAGCAGTTCTTC
TRBJ2-7,.,.,TRBV25-1,CASSGTTLPYEQYF,TGTGCCAGCAGTGGTACCACTCTACCCTACGAGCAGTACTTC
TRBJ1-5,.,TRBD1,TRBV5-6,CASSLGTVNQPQHF,TGTGCCAGCAGCCTCGGGACAGTCAATCAGCCCCAGCATTTT
TRBJ2-2,.,TRBD2,TRBV7-9,CASSRDGTSGGLYTGELFF,TGTGCCAGCAGCCGGGATGGGACTAGCGGGGGACTATACACCGGGGAGCTGTTTTTT
TRBJ2-7,.,TRBD1,TRBV5-6,CASSPSGTGGTEQYF,TGTGCCAGCAGTCCCTCCGGGACAGGGGGCACCGAGCAGTACTTC
TRBJ2-3,.,.,TRBV5-1,CASSLGYSEDTQYF,TGCGCCAGCAGCCTGGGGTACTCGGAGGATACGCAGTATTTT
TRBJ2-3,.,.,TRBV7-9,CASSSPLGGPGADTQYF,TGTGCCAGCAGCTCACCTTTGGGGGGGCCCGGCGCAGATACGCAGTATTTT
TRBJ2-2,.,.,TRBV6-5,CASEGGRKTGELFF,TGTGCCAGCGAGGGAGGTCGGAAAACCGGGGAGCTGTTTTTT
TRBJ2-1,.,.,TRBV5-6,CASSLHRGNEQFF,TGTGCCAGCAGCTTGCACCGGGGGAATGAGCAGTTCTTC
TRBJ2-7,.,.,TRBV5-4,CASSIPSSYEQYF,TGTGCCAGCAGCATCCCCTCCTCCTACGAGCAGTACTTC
TRBJ1-5,.,.,TRBV15,CATSSSDQPQHF,TGTGCCACCAGCAGTTCGGACCAGCCCCAGCATTTT
TRBJ2-2,.,.,TRBV30,CAWRTYGGYAGELFF,TGTGCCTGGCGGACCTACGGAGGGTATGCCGGGGAGCTGTTTTTT
TRBJ2-1,.,TRBD2,TRBV19,CASSTIAGGYNEQFF,TGTGCCAGTAGTACCATAGCGGGAGGTTACAATGAGCAGTTCTTC
TRBJ1-5,.,.,TRBV7-9,CASSMKGGISPQHF,TGTGCCAGCAGCATGAAGGGGGGAATCAGCCCCCAGCATTTT
TRBJ2-3,once,TRBD2,TRBV19,CASSSLAGDTDTQYF,TGTGCCAGTAGTTCTCTAGCGGGCGACACAGATACGCAGTATTTT
TRBJ2-3,.,.,TRBV10-1,CASKATRGSTDTQYF,TGCGCCAGCAAAGCCACTAGAGGAAGCACAGATACGCAGTATTTT
TRBJ2-3,.,TRBD2,TRBV27,CATAGLAGPDTQYF,TGTGCCACCGCGGGACTAGCGGGCCCAGATACGCAGTATTTT